This section outlines one T cell receptor (beta chain) sequence together with its context. What it binds is not known. The CDR3 consists of 16 residues. Trimming removed 0 bases from V and 2 bases from J, with 13 bases in between. Germline-derived CDR1 and CDR2 are SGHTA and FQGNSA. The repertoire was sequenced with immunoSEQ multiplex PCR; TCRdb's copy has only in-frame clones and lacks some. The sample carries approximately 38,000 clones, around 82% recorded once. These data belong to a study of OX40 agonist ivuxolimab in advanced cancers. In the study overall: Three patients responded partially, comprising one with hepatocellular carcinoma and two with cutaneous melanoma.

Study-level points and caveats: Clones of CD4+ and CD8+ blood T cells grew by week 6 at doses of 0.1 to 3.0 mg/kg.

The genes are TRBV7-2 and TRBJ1-1, with a weak D call TRBD1 (5 bases). The clonotype was recovered from an adult with an advanced solid tumor such as melanoma, head and neck, liver or kidney cancer. Sequenced here: CD4+ or CD8+ T cells sorted from blood, sampled in a trial of the OX40 agonist ivuxolimab. CDR3 coding DNA: TGTGCCAGCAGCTTAGCTGCGCAGGGTACCAACACTGAAGCTTTCTTT. This sequence encodes CASSLAAQGTNTEAFF.